These T cell receptor beta chains were read from a single sample in a study of Graves' ophthalmopathy and Graves' hyperthyroidism. TCRdb reprocessed the multiplex PCR reads with MiXCR, giving one entry per CDR3 protein. Of 350,000 to 450,000 distinct CDR3 sequences in the sample, roughly 20% were seen once. The sample taken for sequencing was peripheral blood. These receptors were collected from a woman aged 18-35 years with stable Graves' hyperthyroidism. Both conserved end residues are part of each CDR3. The order of the fields is clone size, V gene, D gene, J gene, CDR3 DNA, CDR3 protein. D genes are given only for firm matches. The size field is filled for only some rows; it gives once, few, many or a size class.

clone size: -; V gene: TRBV7-8; D gene: -; J gene: TRBJ1-1; CDR3 DNA: TGTGCCAGCAGCTTGGCATTCATGAACACTGAAGCTTTCTTT; CDR3 protein: CASSLAFMNTEAFF
clone size: -; V gene: TRBV19; D gene: -; J gene: TRBJ1-1; CDR3 DNA: TGTGCCAGTAGTCTAGGGCTTTGGGCTTTCTTT; CDR3 protein: CASSLGLWAFF
clone size: -; V gene: TRBV28; D gene: TRBD1; J gene: TRBJ1-1; CDR3 DNA: TGTGCCAGCAGTTTATTAGGACAGGGGTCGAACACTGAAGCTTTCTTT; CDR3 protein: CASSLLGQGSNTEAFF
clone size: -; V gene: TRBV30; D gene: TRBD2; J gene: TRBJ2-2; CDR3 DNA: TGTGCCTGGAGTCTGGGACTAGCGGGGCCGGCCGGGGAGCTGTTTTTT; CDR3 protein: CAWSLGLAGPAGELFF
clone size: -; V gene: TRBV19; D gene: -; J gene: TRBJ1-2; CDR3 DNA: TGTGCCAGTAGTGTGGGGAGAGACGGCTACACCTTC; CDR3 protein: CASSVGRDGYTF
clone size: -; V gene: TRBV6-5; D gene: TRBD2; J gene: TRBJ2-7; CDR3 DNA: TGTGCCAGCAGGGTGTTTGCGGGAGGAGGCTACGAGCAGTACTTC; CDR3 protein: CASRVFAGGGYEQYF
clone size: -; V gene: TRBV6-1; D gene: TRBD1; J gene: TRBJ2-1; CDR3 DNA: TGTGCCAGTAAACGGGACAGGGTGTACAATGAGCAGTTCTTC; CDR3 protein: CASKRDRVYNEQFF
clone size: few; V gene: TRBV11-2; D gene: -; J gene: TRBJ1-5; CDR3 DNA: TGTGCCAGCAGCTTAGAAATAGGGGGGTGGTCGGGCAATCAGCCCCAGCATTTT; CDR3 protein: CASSLEIGGWSGNQPQHF
clone size: many; V gene: TRBV6-1; D gene: TRBD1; J gene: TRBJ1-2; CDR3 DNA: TGTGCCAGCAGGGAGACAGGGCGGATTAACTATGGCTACACCTTC; CDR3 protein: CASRETGRINYGYTF
clone size: many; V gene: TRBV6-5; D gene: -; J gene: TRBJ2-7; CDR3 DNA: TGTGCCAGCAGTTCCCTAGCGCAGGGAAATTTCTACGAGCAGTACTTC; CDR3 protein: CASSSLAQGNFYEQYF
clone size: -; V gene: TRBV6-1; D gene: TRBD1; J gene: TRBJ2-7; CDR3 DNA: TGTGCCAGCACTCAGACAGGGACCTCCTACGAGCAGTACTTC; CDR3 protein: CASTQTGTSYEQYF
clone size: many; V gene: TRBV20-1; D gene: -; J gene: TRBJ2-7; CDR3 DNA: TGCAGTGCTAGTGGGGACACTAGCTCCTACGAGCAGTACTTC; CDR3 protein: CSASGDTSSYEQYF
clone size: many; V gene: TRBV6-5; D gene: -; J gene: TRBJ2-5; CDR3 DNA: TGTGCCAGCGGTTACTCGGACAACCAAGAGACCCAGTACTTC; CDR3 protein: CASGYSDNQETQYF
clone size: many; V gene: TRBV12-3/TRBV12-4; D gene: -; J gene: TRBJ1-5; CDR3 DNA: TGTGCCAGCAGTTTTGCGCAGGGCGGGCAGCCCCAGCATTTT; CDR3 protein: CASSFAQGGQPQHF
clone size: few; V gene: TRBV5-1; D gene: -; J gene: TRBJ1-3; CDR3 DNA: TGCGCCAGCAAAACTGACAGCGCTGGAAACACCATATATTTT; CDR3 protein: CASKTDSAGNTIYF
clone size: -; V gene: TRBV28; D gene: TRBD1; J gene: TRBJ2-7; CDR3 DNA: TGTGCCAGCAGTTTTTCCTTAGGGACAGGGGGACTTTACGAGCAGTACTTC; CDR3 protein: CASSFSLGTGGLYEQYF
clone size: -; V gene: TRBV7-9; D gene: -; J gene: TRBJ1-1; CDR3 DNA: TGTGCCAGCAGCTTAGCGTTAGGGATGAACACTGAAGCTTTCTTT; CDR3 protein: CASSLALGMNTEAFF
clone size: many; V gene: TRBV6-5; D gene: TRBD2; J gene: TRBJ2-7; CDR3 DNA: TGTGCCAGCAGTTACGCATTAGCTAGCGGGTCCTACGAGCAGTACTTC; CDR3 protein: CASSYALASGSYEQYF
clone size: many; V gene: TRBV7-2; D gene: TRBD1; J gene: TRBJ2-7; CDR3 DNA: TGTGCCAGCAGCCCCGGACAGGCAGTGAGCGAGCAGTACTTC; CDR3 protein: CASSPGQAVSEQYF
clone size: many; V gene: TRBV12-3/TRBV12-4; D gene: -; J gene: TRBJ1-1; CDR3 DNA: TGTGCCAGCAGTTATGGCGGGTGGCCTGAAGCTTTCTTT; CDR3 protein: CASSYGGWPEAFF
clone size: many; V gene: TRBV20-1; D gene: TRBD2; J gene: TRBJ2-2; CDR3 DNA: TGCAGTGCTAGACCCGGGAGGGGGTCCGGGGAGCTGTTTTTT; CDR3 protein: CSARPGRGSGELFF
clone size: few; V gene: TRBV30; D gene: -; J gene: TRBJ1-1; CDR3 DNA: TGTGCCTGGAGTGTACGTGGACATACGAACACTGAAGCTTTCTTT; CDR3 protein: CAWSVRGHTNTEAFF
clone size: many; V gene: TRBV11-3; D gene: -; J gene: TRBJ2-7; CDR3 DNA: TGTGCCAGCAGCACCGGACGCCAGGGAACCTACGAGCAGTACTTC; CDR3 protein: CASSTGRQGTYEQYF
clone size: few; V gene: TRBV6-1; D gene: TRBD1; J gene: TRBJ1-1; CDR3 DNA: TGTGCCAGCACCCACTCCGGGACAGCATGGCCTGAAGCTTTCTTT; CDR3 protein: CASTHSGTAWPEAFF
clone size: many; V gene: TRBV6-2/TRBV6-3; D gene: -; J gene: TRBJ2-7; CDR3 DNA: TGTGCCAGCAGTTACACTCTGGACATCTACGAGCAGTACTTC; CDR3 protein: CASSYTLDIYEQYF
clone size: -; V gene: TRBV3-1; D gene: -; J gene: TRBJ1-1; CDR3 DNA: TGTGCCAGCAGCCAAGCCGGGACGTCGAACACTGAAGCTTTCTTT; CDR3 protein: CASSQAGTSNTEAFF
clone size: many; V gene: TRBV20-1; D gene: TRBD1; J gene: TRBJ1-1; CDR3 DNA: TGCAGTGCTAGAGGGGGACAGGGGGACACTGAAGCTTTCTTT; CDR3 protein: CSARGGQGDTEAFF